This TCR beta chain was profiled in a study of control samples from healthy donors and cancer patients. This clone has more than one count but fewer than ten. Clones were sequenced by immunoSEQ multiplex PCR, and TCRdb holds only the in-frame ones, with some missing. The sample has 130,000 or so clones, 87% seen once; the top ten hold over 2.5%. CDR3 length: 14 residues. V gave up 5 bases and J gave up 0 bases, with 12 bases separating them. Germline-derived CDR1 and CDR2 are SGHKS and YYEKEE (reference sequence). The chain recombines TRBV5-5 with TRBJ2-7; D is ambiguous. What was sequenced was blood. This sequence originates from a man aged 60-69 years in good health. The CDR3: CASSKLSSSYEQYF. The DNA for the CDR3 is TGTGCCAGCAGTAAGCTTTCGAGCTCCTACGAGCAGTACTTC.